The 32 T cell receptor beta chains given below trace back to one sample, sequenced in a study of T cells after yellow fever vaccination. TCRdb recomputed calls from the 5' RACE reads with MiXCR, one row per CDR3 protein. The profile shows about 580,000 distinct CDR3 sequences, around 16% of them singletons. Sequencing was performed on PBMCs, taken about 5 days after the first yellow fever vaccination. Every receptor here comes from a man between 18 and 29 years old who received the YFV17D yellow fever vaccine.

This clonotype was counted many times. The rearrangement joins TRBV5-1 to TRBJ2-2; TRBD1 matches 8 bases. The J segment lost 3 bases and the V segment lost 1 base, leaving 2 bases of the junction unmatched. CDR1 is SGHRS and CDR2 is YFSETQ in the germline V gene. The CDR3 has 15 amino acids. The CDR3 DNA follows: TGCGCCAGCAGCTTGCAGGGGGCTGACACCGGGGAGCTGTTTTTT. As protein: CASSLQGADTGELFF.

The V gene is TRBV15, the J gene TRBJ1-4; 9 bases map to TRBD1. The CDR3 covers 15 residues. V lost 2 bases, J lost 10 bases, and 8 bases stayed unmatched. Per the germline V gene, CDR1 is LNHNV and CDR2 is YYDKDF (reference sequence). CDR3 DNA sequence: TGTGCCACCAGCAGATCCGGGACAGGGAGCACAAAACTGTTTTTT. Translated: CATSRSGTGSTKLFF.

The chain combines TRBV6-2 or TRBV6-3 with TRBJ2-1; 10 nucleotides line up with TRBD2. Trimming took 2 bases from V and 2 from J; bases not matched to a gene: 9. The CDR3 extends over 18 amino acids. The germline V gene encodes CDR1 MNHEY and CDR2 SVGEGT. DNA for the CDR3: TGTGCCAGCAGTTACCGGACGACTAGCGGGCGACCCTACAATGAGCAGTTCTTC. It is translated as CASSYRTTSGRPYNEQFF.

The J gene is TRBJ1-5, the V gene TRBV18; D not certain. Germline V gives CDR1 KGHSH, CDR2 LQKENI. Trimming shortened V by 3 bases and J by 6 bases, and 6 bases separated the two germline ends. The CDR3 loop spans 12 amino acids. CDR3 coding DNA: TGTGCCAGCTCACCGACCCCTCAGCCCCAGCATTTT. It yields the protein CASSPTPQPQHF.

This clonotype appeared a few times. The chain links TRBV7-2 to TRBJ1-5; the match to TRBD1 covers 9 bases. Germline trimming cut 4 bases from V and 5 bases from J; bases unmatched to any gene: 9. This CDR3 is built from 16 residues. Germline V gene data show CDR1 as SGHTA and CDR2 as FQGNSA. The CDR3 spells CASSSARGQGHQPQHF. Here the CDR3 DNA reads TGTGCCAGCAGCTCGGCCCGGGGACAGGGTCATCAGCCCCAGCATTTT.

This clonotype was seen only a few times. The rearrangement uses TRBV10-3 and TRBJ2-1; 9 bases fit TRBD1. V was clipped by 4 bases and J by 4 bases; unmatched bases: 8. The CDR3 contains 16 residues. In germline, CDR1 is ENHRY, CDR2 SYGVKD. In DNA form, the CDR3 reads TGTGCCATCAGTGCTTACCGGGACAGGGAGTACAATGAGCAGTTCTTC. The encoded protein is CAISAYRDREYNEQFF.

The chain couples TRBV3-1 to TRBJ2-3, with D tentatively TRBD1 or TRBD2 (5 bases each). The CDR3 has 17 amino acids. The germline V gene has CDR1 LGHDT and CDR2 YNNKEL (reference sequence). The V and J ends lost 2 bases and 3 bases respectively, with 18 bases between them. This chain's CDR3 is CASSQNPGDPTTDTQYF. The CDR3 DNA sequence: TGTGCCAGCAGCCAAAATCCCGGGGACCCCACTACAGATACGCAGTATTTT.

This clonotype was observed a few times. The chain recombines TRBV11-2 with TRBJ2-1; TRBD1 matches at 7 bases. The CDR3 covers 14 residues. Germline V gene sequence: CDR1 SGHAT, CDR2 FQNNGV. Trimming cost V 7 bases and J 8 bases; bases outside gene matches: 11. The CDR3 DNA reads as TGTGCCAGCAACAGATTAACAGGGGCGGATGAGCAGTTCTTC. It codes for CASNRLTGADEQFF.

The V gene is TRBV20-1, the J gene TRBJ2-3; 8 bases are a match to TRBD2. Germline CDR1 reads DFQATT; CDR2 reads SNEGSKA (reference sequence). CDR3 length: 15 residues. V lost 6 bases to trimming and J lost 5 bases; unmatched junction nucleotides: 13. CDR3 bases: TGCAGTGCATTCTGGGCAGCGGGAGCCGGAGATACGCAGTATTTT. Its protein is CSAFWAAGAGDTQYF.

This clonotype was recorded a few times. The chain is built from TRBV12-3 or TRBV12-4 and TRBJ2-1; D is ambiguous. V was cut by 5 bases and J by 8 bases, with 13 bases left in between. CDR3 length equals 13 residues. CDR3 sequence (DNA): TGTGCCAGCAGTCCCAGACCGGCCGATGAGCAGTTCTTC. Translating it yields CASSPRPADEQFF.

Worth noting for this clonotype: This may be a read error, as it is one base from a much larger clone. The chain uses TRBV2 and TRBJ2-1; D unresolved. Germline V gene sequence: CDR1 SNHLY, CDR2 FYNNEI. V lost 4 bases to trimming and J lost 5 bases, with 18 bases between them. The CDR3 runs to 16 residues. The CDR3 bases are TGTGCCAGCAGTGGTCGCAGCCGTCAAAATCACAATGAGCAGTTCTTC. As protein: CASSGRSRQNHNEQFF. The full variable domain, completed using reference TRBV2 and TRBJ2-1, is EPEVTQTPSHQVTQMGQEVILRCVPISNHLYFYWYRQILGQKVEFLVSFYNNEISEKSEIFDDQFSVERPDGSNFTLKIRSTKLEDSAMYFCASSGRSRQNHNEQFFGPGTRLTVL.

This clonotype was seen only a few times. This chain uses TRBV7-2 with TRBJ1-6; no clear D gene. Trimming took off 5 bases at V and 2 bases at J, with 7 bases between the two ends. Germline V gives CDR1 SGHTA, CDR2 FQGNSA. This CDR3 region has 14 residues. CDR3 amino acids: CASSLRTYNSPLHF. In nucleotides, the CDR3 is TGTGCCAGCAGCCTCCGTACCTATAATTCACCCCTCCACTTT.

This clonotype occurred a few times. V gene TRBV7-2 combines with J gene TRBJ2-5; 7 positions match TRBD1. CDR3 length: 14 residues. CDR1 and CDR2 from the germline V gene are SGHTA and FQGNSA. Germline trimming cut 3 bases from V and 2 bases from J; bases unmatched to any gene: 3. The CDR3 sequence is CASSFRGQQETQYF. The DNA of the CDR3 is TGTGCCAGCAGCTTCAGGGGACAGCAAGAGACCCAGTACTTC.

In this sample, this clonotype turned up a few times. This CDR3 is CATSRVLGGWETQYF. As DNA, the CDR3 is TGTGCCACCAGCAGAGTGTTAGGGGGCTGGGAGACCCAGTACTTC. The J gene is TRBJ2-5, the V gene TRBV15; 7 nucleotides line up with TRBD1. CDR3 length: 15 amino acids. The junction had 7 bases not matched to a gene; V was cut back by 1 base and J by 5 bases. Germline CDR1 reads LNHNV; CDR2 reads YYDKDF (reference sequence).

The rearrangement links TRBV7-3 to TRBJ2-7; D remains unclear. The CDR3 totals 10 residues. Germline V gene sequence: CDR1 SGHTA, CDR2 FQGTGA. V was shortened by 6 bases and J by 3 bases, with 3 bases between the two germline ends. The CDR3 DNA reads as TGTGCCAGCAGAAACTACGAGCAGTACGTC. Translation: CASRNYEQYV.

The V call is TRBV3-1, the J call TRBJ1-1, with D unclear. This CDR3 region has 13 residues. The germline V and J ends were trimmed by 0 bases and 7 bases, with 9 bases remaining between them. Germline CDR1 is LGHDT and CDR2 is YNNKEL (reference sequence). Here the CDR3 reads CASSQEVWGEAFF. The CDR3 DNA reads TGTGCCAGCAGCCAAGAAGTTTGGGGTGAAGCTTTCTTT.

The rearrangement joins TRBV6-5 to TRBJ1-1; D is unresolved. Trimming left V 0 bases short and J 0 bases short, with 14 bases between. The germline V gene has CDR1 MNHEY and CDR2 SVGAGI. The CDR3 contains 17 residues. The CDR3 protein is CASSYSIGSRLNTEAFF. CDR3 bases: TGTGCCAGCAGTTACTCGATAGGGAGCCGACTGAACACTGAAGCTTTCTTT.

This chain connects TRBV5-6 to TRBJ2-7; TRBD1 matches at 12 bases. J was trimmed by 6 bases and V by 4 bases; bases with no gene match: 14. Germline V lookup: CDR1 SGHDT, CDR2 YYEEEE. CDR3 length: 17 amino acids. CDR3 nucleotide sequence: TGTGCCAGCAGCAGAGGGGACAGGGGGCTTCAAGGACGCGAGCAGTACTTC. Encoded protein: CASSRGDRGLQGREQYF.

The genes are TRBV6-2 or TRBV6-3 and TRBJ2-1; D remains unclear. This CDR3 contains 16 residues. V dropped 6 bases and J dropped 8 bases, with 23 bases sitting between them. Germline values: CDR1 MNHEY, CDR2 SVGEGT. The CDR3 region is CASSTTLGQQGDEQFF. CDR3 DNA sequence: TGTGCCAGCAGCACAACTCTTGGTCAACAAGGCGATGAGCAGTTCTTC.

Here the CDR3 reads CSVGLAGAFTDTQYF. CDR3 sequence (DNA): TGCAGCGTTGGCCTAGCGGGGGCCTTCACAGATACGCAGTATTTT. This chain links TRBV29-1 with TRBJ2-3; 10 nucleotides line up with TRBD2. The CDR3 spans 15 residues. The V and J ends lost 4 bases and 2 bases, in that order; junction bases with no gene match: 6. CDR1 and CDR2 (germline): SQVTM, ANQGSEA.

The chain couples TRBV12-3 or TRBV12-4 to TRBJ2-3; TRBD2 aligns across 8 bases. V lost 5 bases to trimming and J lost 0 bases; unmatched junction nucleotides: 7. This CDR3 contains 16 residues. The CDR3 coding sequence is TGTGCCAGCAGTACCTACGGGGGGGCTAGCACAGATACGCAGTATTTT. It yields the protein CASSTYGGASTDTQYF.

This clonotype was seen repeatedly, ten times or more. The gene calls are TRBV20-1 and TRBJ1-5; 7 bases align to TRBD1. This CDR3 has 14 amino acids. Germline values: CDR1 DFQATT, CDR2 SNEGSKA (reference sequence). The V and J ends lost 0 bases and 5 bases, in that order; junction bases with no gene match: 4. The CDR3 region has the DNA TGCAGTGCTAGAGATGACAGGGACTATCAGCCCCAGCATTTT. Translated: CSARDDRDYQPQHF.

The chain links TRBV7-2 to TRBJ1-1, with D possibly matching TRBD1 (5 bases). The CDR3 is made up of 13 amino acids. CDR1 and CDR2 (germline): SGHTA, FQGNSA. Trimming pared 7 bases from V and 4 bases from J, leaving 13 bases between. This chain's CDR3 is CASKRGGSTEAFF. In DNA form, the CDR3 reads TGTGCCAGCAAGAGGGGTGGGAGCACTGAAGCTTTCTTT.

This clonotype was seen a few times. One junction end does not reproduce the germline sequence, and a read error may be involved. CDR3 coding DNA: TGCGCCAGCAGCCAAGATTTTGGGGGGCTCTCAGATACGAAGTATTTT. Amino acids: CASSQDFGGLSDTKYF. The genes are TRBV4-3 and TRBJ2-3, with D perhaps being TRBD1 or TRBD2 (6 bases each). CDR1 is LGHNA and CDR2 is YSLEER in the germline V gene. The CDR3 has 16 residues.

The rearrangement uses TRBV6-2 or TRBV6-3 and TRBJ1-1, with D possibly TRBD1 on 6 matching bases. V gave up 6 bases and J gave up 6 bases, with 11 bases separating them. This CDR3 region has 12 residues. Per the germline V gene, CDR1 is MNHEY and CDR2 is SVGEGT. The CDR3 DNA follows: TGTGCCAGCAGCGTACAGGGAGCTGAAGCTTTCTTT. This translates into CASSVQGAEAFF.

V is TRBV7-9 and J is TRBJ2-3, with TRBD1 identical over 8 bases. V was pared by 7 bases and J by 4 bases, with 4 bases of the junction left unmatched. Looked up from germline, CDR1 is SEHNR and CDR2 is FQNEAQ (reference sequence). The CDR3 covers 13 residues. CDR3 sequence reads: CASNGQGSDTQYF. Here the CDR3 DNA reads TGTGCCAGCAACGGACAGGGTTCAGATACGCAGTATTTT.

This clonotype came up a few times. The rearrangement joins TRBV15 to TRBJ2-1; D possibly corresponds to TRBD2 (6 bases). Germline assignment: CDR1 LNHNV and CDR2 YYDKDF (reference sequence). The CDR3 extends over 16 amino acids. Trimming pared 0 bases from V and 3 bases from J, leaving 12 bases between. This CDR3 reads CATSRDVPEGYNEQFF. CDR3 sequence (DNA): TGTGCCACCAGCAGAGATGTTCCGGAGGGCTACAATGAGCAGTTCTTC.

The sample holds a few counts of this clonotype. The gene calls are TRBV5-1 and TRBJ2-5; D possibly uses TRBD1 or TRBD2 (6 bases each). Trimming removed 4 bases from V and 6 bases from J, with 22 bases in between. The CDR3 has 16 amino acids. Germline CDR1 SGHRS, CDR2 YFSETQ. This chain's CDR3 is CASSLVGGSLGKTQYF. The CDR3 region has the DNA TGCGCCAGCAGCCTCGTGGGGGGCAGCCTCGGGAAGACCCAGTACTTC.

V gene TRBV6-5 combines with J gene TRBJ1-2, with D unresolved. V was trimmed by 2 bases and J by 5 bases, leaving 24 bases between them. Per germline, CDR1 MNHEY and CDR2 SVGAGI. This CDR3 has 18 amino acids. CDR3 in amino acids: CASSYTPGVTPLPYGYTF. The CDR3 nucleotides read TGTGCCAGCAGTTACACGCCAGGCGTAACACCCTTGCCGTATGGCTACACCTTC.

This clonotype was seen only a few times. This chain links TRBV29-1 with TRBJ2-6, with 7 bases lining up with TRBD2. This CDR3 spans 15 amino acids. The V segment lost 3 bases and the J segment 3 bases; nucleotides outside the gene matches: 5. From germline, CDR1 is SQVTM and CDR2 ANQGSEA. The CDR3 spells CSVEGGTLGANVLTF. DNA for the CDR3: TGCAGCGTTGAGGGAGGGACCCTTGGGGCCAACGTCCTGACTTTC. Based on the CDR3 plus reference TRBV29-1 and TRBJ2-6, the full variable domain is SAVISQKPSRDICQRGTSLTIQCQVDSQVTMMFWYRQQPGQSLTLIATANQGSEATYESGFVIDKFPISRPNLTFSTLTVSNMSPEDSSIYLCSVEGGTLGANVLTFGAGSRLTVL.

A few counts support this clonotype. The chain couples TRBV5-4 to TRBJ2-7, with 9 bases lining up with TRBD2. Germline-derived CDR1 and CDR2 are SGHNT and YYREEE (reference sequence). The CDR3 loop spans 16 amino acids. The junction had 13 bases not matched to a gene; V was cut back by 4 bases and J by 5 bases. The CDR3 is CASSGGGVAGAHEQYV. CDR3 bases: TGTGCCAGCAGCGGTGGAGGAGTAGCGGGGGCACACGAGCAGTACGTC.

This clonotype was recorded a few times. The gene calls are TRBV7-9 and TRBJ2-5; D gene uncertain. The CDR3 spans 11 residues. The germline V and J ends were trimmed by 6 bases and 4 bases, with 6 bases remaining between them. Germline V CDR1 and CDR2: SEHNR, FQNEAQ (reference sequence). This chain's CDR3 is CASSQLETQYF. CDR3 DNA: TGTGCCAGCAGTCAGCTAGAGACCCAGTACTTC.